These T cell receptor beta chains were read from a single sample in a study of cytomegalovirus exposure and HLA in healthy donors. Measured with immunoSEQ multiplex PCR; TCRdb has only the in-frame clones, and not every one. The listing records tens of thousands of clones. The sample comprised PBMCs. All receptors derive from a woman between 35 and 50 years old in good health and CMV-seropositive. Both conserved end residues are part of each CDR3. A D gene is named only where the DNA matches it firmly.

v_call: TRBV2; d_call: TRBD1; j_call: TRBJ1-1; cdr3_aa: CASIITGGPEAFF; cdr3_nt: TGTGCCAGCATCATTACAGGGGGACCTGAAGCTTTCTTT
v_call: TRBV30; d_call: .; j_call: TRBJ2-7; cdr3_aa: CAWSVAETSYEQYF; cdr3_nt: TGTGCCTGGAGTGTAGCGGAAACCTCCTACGAGCAGTACTTC
v_call: TRBV7-9; d_call: .; j_call: TRBJ1-2; cdr3_aa: CASSLSLYRTYGYTF; cdr3_nt: TGTGCCAGCAGCTTAAGTTTGTACAGAACCTATGGCTACACCTTC
v_call: TRBV28; d_call: .; j_call: TRBJ1-4; cdr3_aa: CASTYGRNEKLFF; cdr3_nt: TGTGCCAGCACCTATGGGCGAAATGAAAAACTGTTTTTT
v_call: TRBV5-6; d_call: TRBD2; j_call: TRBJ2-1; cdr3_aa: CASSLVGGAANEQFF; cdr3_nt: TGTGCCAGCAGCTTGGTCGGGGGGGCCGCCAATGAGCAGTTCTTC
v_call: TRBV5-4; d_call: TRBD1; j_call: TRBJ1-4; cdr3_aa: CASSLQGGDEKLFF; cdr3_nt: TGTGCCAGCAGCTTACAGGGGGGGGATGAAAAACTGTTTTTT
v_call: TRBV5-5; d_call: .; j_call: TRBJ1-1; cdr3_aa: CASSSGVGNTEAFF; cdr3_nt: TGTGCCAGCAGCTCAGGGGTCGGGAACACTGAAGCTTTCTTT
v_call: TRBV9; d_call: .; j_call: TRBJ2-1; cdr3_aa: CASSADLAYNEQFF; cdr3_nt: TGTGCCAGCAGCGCCGACCTAGCGTACAATGAGCAGTTCTTC
v_call: TRBV6-4; d_call: TRBD2; j_call: TRBJ2-3; cdr3_aa: CASSATSGGAADTQYF; cdr3_nt: TGTGCCAGCAGTGCCACTAGCGGGGGGGCCGCAGATACGCAGTATTTT
v_call: TRBV7-9; d_call: .; j_call: TRBJ1-6; cdr3_aa: CASSFQNDNSPLHF; cdr3_nt: TGTGCCAGCAGCTTCCAGAACGATAATTCACCCCTCCACTTT
v_call: TRBV7-2; d_call: TRBD2; j_call: TRBJ2-1; cdr3_aa: CASSLSGTSGYNEQFF; cdr3_nt: TGTGCCAGCAGCTTGTCCGGGACTAGCGGCTACAATGAGCAGTTCTTC
v_call: TRBV4-3; d_call: .; j_call: TRBJ1-6; cdr3_aa: CASSQDRGARGSPLHF; cdr3_nt: TGCGCCAGCAGCCAAGACCGGGGGGCGCGGGGTTCACCCCTCCACTTT
v_call: TRBV19; d_call: .; j_call: TRBJ1-1; cdr3_aa: CASNPLGGTEAFF; cdr3_nt: TGTGCCAGTAATCCGTTGGGGGGCACTGAAGCTTTCTTT
v_call: TRBV28; d_call: .; j_call: TRBJ1-6; cdr3_aa: CASSLFRSPLHF; cdr3_nt: TGTGCCAGCAGTTTATTCCGTTCACCCCTCCACTTT
v_call: TRBV9; d_call: TRBD1; j_call: TRBJ1-3; cdr3_aa: CASSGLQGAPGNTIYF; cdr3_nt: TGTGCCAGCAGCGGACTACAGGGGGCTCCTGGAAACACCATATATTTT
v_call: TRBV5-1; d_call: TRBD1; j_call: TRBJ2-7; cdr3_aa: CASSPGQDYYEQYF; cdr3_nt: TGCGCCAGCAGCCCGGGACAGGACTACTACGAGCAGTACTTC
v_call: TRBV6-1; d_call: TRBD1; j_call: TRBJ2-7; cdr3_aa: CASSVTDRGLYEQYF; cdr3_nt: TGTGCCAGCAGTGTTACGGACAGGGGGCTCTACGAGCAGTACTTC
v_call: TRBV7-2; d_call: .; j_call: TRBJ2-2; cdr3_aa: CASSLGRVTGELFF; cdr3_nt: TGTGCCAGCAGCTTAGGGCGGGTCACCGGGGAGCTGTTTTTT
v_call: TRBV28; d_call: TRBD1; j_call: TRBJ1-2; cdr3_aa: CASRGTGTGTGYTF; cdr3_nt: TGTGCCAGCAGAGGGACAGGGACGGGGACCGGCTACACCTTC
v_call: TRBV27; d_call: TRBD2; j_call: TRBJ2-1; cdr3_aa: CASSLLSAGESYNEQFF; cdr3_nt: TGTGCCAGCAGTTTATTATCGGCGGGGGAGTCCTACAATGAGCAGTTCTTC
v_call: TRBV28; d_call: .; j_call: TRBJ2-1; cdr3_aa: CASSPPKVVEQFF; cdr3_nt: TGTGCCAGCAGTCCCCCTAAAGTAGTAGAGCAGTTCTTC
v_call: TRBV28; d_call: .; j_call: TRBJ1-4; cdr3_aa: CATINSLGQVGKLFF; cdr3_nt: TGTGCCACCATAAACTCACTCGGACAAGTGGGAAAACTGTTTTTT
v_call: TRBV4-3; d_call: TRBD2; j_call: TRBJ2-7; cdr3_aa: CASSQDIGREQYF; cdr3_nt: TGCGCCAGCAGCCAAGATATCGGGAGGGAGCAGTACTTC
v_call: TRBV7-2; d_call: TRBD1; j_call: TRBJ1-1; cdr3_aa: CASGPPTGTGFRYQAFF; cdr3_nt: TGTGCCAGCGGGCCCCCAACCGGGACAGGATTTAGGTACCAAGCTTTCTTT
v_call: TRBV28; d_call: TRBD2; j_call: TRBJ2-3; cdr3_aa: CASRLAGDTDTQYF; cdr3_nt: TGTGCCAGCAGGTTAGCGGGAGACACAGATACGCAGTATTTT
v_call: TRBV19; d_call: TRBD1; j_call: TRBJ2-1; cdr3_aa: CASSMRTGMSSYNEQFF; cdr3_nt: TGTGCCAGTAGTATGCGGACAGGTATGAGCTCCTACAATGAGCAGTTCTTC
v_call: TRBV5-1; d_call: TRBD2; j_call: TRBJ2-2; cdr3_aa: CASRFGTSNTGELFF; cdr3_nt: TGCGCCAGCAGATTCGGGACTAGCAACACCGGGGAGCTGTTTTTT
v_call: TRBV7-9; d_call: .; j_call: TRBJ1-1; cdr3_aa: CASSRGGNTEAFF; cdr3_nt: TGTGCCAGCAGCCGAGGGGGGAACACTGAAGCTTTCTTT
v_call: TRBV5-1; d_call: TRBD2; j_call: TRBJ2-1; cdr3_aa: CASIQESGGGYNEQFF; cdr3_nt: TGCGCCAGCATCCAAGAGTCGGGAGGGGGTTACAATGAGCAGTTCTTC
v_call: TRBV5-4; d_call: TRBD2; j_call: TRBJ2-1; cdr3_aa: CASSRAGGYNEQFF; cdr3_nt: TGTGCCAGCAGCCGAGCGGGAGGATACAATGAGCAGTTCTTC
v_call: TRBV19; d_call: TRBD1; j_call: TRBJ2-7; cdr3_aa: CASSILGQGNSYEQYF; cdr3_nt: TGTGCCAGTAGTATATTGGGACAGGGGAACTCCTACGAGCAGTACTTC
v_call: TRBV5-1; d_call: TRBD1; j_call: TRBJ1-3; cdr3_aa: CASSTLTGPGNTIYF; cdr3_nt: TGCGCCAGCAGCACGTTGACAGGGCCTGGAAACACCATATATTTT
v_call: TRBV5-4; d_call: .; j_call: TRBJ2-6; cdr3_aa: CASSLTTGTASGANVLTF; cdr3_nt: TGTGCCAGCAGCTTAACGACAGGGACTGCCTCTGGGGCCAACGTCCTGACTTTC
v_call: TRBV4-2; d_call: TRBD2; j_call: TRBJ2-5; cdr3_aa: CASSQALVTSGRAGIQETQYF; cdr3_nt: TGTGCCAGCAGCCAAGCCTTGGTCACTAGCGGGAGGGCTGGGATCCAAGAGACCCAGTACTTC
v_call: TRBV10-3; d_call: .; j_call: TRBJ2-5; cdr3_aa: CASQGPGLETQYF; cdr3_nt: TGTGCCTCCCAAGGTCCAGGGCTCGAGACCCAGTACTTC
v_call: TRBV7-9; d_call: .; j_call: TRBJ2-1; cdr3_aa: CARQTSVGEQFF; cdr3_nt: TGTGCCAGACAGACTAGTGTGGGTGAGCAGTTCTTC
v_call: TRBV11-2; d_call: .; j_call: TRBJ1-2; cdr3_aa: CASSLDPLIYGYTF; cdr3_nt: TGTGCCAGCAGCTTAGACCCGTTAATCTATGGCTACACCTTC
v_call: TRBV28; d_call: .; j_call: TRBJ1-2; cdr3_aa: CASSLRAFDGYTF; cdr3_nt: TGTGCCAGCAGTTTGAGAGCATTTGATGGCTACACCTTC
v_call: TRBV6-1; d_call: .; j_call: TRBJ2-7; cdr3_aa: CASRGAGSTYEQYF; cdr3_nt: TGTGCCAGCAGGGGGGCCGGGTCAACCTACGAGCAGTACTTC
v_call: TRBV10-1; d_call: TRBD2; j_call: TRBJ2-7; cdr3_aa: CASTSGSSYEQYF; cdr3_nt: TGCGCCAGTACTAGCGGGAGTTCCTACGAGCAGTACTTC
v_call: TRBV5-1; d_call: TRBD1; j_call: TRBJ2-2; cdr3_aa: CASSTDRVNTGELFF; cdr3_nt: TGCGCCAGCAGCACGGACAGGGTGAACACCGGGGAGCTGTTTTTT